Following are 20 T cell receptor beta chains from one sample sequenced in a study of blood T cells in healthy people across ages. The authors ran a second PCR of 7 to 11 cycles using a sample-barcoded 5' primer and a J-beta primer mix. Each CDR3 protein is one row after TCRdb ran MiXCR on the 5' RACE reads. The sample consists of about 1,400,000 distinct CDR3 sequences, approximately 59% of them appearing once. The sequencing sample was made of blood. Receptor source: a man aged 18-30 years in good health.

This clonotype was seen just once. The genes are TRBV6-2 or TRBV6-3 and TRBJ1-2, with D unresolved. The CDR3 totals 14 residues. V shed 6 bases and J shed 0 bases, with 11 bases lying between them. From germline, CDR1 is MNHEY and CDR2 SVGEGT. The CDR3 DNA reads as TGTGCCAGCAGGCCGGACGGAGCTAACTATGGCTACACCTTC. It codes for CASRPDGANYGYTF.

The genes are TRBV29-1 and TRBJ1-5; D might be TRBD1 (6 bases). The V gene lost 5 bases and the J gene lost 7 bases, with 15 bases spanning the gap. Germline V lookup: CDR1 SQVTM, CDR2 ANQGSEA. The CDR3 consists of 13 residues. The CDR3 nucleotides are TGCAGCGTTTTGCCAGGGGACGGGCAGCCCCAGCATTTT. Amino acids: CSVLPGDGQPQHF.

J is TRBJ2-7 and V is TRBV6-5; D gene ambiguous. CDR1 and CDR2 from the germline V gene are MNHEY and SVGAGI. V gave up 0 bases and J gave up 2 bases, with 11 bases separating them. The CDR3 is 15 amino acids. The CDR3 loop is CASSYSPDPTYEQYF. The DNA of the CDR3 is TGTGCCAGCAGTTACTCCCCAGACCCAACCTACGAGCAGTACTTC.

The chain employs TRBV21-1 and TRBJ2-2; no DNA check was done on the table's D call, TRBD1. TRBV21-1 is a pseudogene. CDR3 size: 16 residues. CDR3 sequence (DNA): TGTGCCAGCAGCCCCAGGACAGGCGCGAACACCGGGGAGCTGTTTTTT. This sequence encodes CASSPRTGANTGELFF.

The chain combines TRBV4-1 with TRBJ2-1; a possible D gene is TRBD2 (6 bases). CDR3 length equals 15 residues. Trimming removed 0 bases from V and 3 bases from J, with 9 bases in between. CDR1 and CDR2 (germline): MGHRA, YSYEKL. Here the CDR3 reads CASSQDSGFYNEQFF. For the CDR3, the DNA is TGCGCCAGCAGCCAAGATAGCGGATTCTACAATGAGCAGTTCTTC.

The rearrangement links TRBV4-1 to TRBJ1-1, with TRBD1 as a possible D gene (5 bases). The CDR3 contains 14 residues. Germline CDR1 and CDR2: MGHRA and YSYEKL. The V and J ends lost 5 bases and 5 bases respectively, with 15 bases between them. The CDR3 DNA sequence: TGCGCCAGCAGCTTTCCGGGGGAGAAAACTGAAGCTTTCTTT. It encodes CASSFPGEKTEAFF.

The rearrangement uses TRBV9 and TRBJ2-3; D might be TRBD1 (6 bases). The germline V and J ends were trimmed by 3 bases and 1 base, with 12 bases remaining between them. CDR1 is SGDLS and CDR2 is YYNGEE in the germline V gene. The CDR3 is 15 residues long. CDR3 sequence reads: CASSDHRQGTDTQYF. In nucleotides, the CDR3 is TGTGCCAGCAGCGACCACCGACAGGGCACAGATACGCAGTATTTT.

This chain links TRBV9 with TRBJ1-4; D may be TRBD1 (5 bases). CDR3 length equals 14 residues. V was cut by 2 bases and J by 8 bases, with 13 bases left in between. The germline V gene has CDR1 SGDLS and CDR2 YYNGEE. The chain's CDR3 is CASSVGHREEKLFF. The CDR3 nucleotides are TGTGCCAGCAGCGTTGGACATCGGGAGGAAAAACTGTTTTTT.

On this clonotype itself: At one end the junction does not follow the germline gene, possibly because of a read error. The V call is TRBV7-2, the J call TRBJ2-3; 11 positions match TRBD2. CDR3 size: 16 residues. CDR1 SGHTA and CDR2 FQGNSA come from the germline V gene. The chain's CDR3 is CVSSRRLAGNTDTQYF. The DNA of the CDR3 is TGTGTCAGCAGCCGCCGACTAGCGGGGAACACAGATACGCAGTATTTT.

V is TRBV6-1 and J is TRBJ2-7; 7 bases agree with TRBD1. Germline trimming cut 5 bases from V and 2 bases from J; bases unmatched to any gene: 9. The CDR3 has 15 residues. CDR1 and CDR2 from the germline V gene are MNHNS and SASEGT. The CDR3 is CASSIRQGIPYEQYF. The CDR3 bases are TGTGCCAGCAGTATAAGACAGGGTATACCCTACGAGCAGTACTTC.

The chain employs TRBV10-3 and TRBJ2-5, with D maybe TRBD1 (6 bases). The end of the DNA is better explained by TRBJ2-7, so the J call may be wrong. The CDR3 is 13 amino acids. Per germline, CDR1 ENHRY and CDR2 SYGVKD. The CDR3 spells CAISETGLGEQYF. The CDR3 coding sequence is TGTGCCATCAGTGAGACAGGGCTGGGCGAGCAGTACTTC.

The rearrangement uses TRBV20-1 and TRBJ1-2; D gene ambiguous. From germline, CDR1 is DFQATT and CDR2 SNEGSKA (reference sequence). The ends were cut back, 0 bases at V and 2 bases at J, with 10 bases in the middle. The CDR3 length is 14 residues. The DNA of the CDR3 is TGCAGTGCTAGAGATCGAAATCCCAACTATGGCTACACCTTC. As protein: CSARDRNPNYGYTF.

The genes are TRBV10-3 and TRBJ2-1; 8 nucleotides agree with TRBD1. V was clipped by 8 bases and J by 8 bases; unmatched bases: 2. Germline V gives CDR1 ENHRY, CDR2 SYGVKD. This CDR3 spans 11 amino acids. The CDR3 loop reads CAIAGGYEQFF. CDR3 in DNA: TGTGCCATCGCAGGGGGCTATGAGCAGTTCTTC.

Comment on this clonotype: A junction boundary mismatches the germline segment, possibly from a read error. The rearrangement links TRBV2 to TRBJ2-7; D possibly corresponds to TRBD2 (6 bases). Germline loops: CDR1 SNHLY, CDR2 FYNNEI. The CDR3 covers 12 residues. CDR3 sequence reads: CAGRDTSSEQYF. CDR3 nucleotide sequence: TGTGCCGGCAGAGATACTAGCTCCGAGCAGTACTTC. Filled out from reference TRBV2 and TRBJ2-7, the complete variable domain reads EPEVTQTPSHQVTQMGQEVILRCVPISNHLYFYWYRQILGQKVEFLVSFYNNEISEKSEIFDDQFSVERPDGSNFTLKIRSTKLEDSAMYFCAGRDTSSEQYFGPGTRLTVT.

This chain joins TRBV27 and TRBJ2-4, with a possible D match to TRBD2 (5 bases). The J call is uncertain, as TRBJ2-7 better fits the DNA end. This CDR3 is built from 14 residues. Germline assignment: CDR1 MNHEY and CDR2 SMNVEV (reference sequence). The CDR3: CASSLAGIFYEQYF. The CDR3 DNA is TGTGCCAGCAGTTTAGCGGGCATTTTCTACGAGCAGTACTTC.

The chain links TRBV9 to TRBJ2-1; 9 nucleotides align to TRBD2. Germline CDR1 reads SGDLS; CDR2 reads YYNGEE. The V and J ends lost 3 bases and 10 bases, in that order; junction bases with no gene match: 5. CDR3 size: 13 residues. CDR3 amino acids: CASSETSGGEQFF. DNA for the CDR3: TGTGCCAGCAGCGAGACTAGCGGAGGCGAGCAGTTCTTC.

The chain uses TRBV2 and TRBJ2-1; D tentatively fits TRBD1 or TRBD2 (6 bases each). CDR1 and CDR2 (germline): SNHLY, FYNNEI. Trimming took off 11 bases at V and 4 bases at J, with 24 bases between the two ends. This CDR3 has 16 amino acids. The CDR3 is CAVGGQPPQGYNEQFF. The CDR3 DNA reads TGTGCCGTTGGGGGGCAACCCCCCCAGGGGTACAATGAGCAGTTCTTC.

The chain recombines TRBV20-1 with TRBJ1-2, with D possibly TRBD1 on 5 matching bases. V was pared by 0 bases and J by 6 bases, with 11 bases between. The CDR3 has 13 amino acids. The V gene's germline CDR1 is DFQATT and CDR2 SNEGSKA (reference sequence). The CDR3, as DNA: TGCAGTGCTAGAGACCGGGACTTTAATGGCTACACCTTC. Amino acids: CSARDRDFNGYTF.

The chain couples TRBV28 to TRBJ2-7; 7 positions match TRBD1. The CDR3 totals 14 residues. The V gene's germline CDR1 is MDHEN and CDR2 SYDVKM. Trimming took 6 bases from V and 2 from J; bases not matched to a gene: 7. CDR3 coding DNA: TGTGCCAGCAGAGGGACAGCGAGTACCTACGAGCAGTACTTC. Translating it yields CASRGTASTYEQYF.

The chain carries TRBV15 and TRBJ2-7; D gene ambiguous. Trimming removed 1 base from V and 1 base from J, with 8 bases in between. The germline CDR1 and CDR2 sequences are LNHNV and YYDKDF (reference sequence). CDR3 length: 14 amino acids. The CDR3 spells CATSRVGLSYEQYF. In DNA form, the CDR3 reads TGTGCCACCAGCAGAGTCGGGCTGTCCTACGAGCAGTACTTC. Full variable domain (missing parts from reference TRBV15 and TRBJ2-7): DAMVIQNPRYQVTQFGKPVTLSCSQTLNHNVMYWYQQKSSQAPKLLFHYYDKDFNNEADTPDNFQSRRPNTSFCFLDIRSPGLGDTAMYLCATSRVGLSYEQYFGPGTRLTVT.